What follows are 5 T cell receptor beta chains derived from one specimen sequenced in a study of follicular helper T cells after annual influenza vaccination. The time point here: 2015-2016 season, pre-vaccination. Repertoires were generated with immunoSEQ multiplex PCR, while TCRdb's copy carries only in-frame clones and drops some. The sample shows more than 7,500 clones, 85% to 90% of them seen only once. Sequenced here: CXCR5+ CD38- circulating T follicular helper cells from blood, sampled on the day of influenza vaccination. The sample's subset: circulating Tfh, non-naive CD4+CXCR5+PD-1+ (ICOS+CD38+ or ICOS-CD38-). Receptors originate from an adult who received the influenza vaccine.

This clone showed up just a few times. The chain recombines TRBV5-1 with TRBJ2-7, with 11 bases that match TRBD2. The CDR3 runs to 12 residues. Trimming cost V 6 bases and J 6 bases; bases outside gene matches: 2. Per the germline V gene, CDR1 is SGHRS and CDR2 is YFSETQ. As DNA, the CDR3 is TGCGCCAGCAACCTAGCGGGGGGCGAGCAGTACTTC. Translating it yields CASNLAGGEQYF. Variable domain in full (rest from reference TRBV5-1 and TRBJ2-7): KAGVTQTPRYLIKTRGQQVTLSCSPISGHRSVSWYQQTPGQGLQFLFEYFSETQRNKGNFPGRFSGRQFSNSRSEMNVSTLELGDSALYLCASNLAGGEQYFGPGTRLTVT.

The rearrangement uses TRBV7-5 and TRBJ2-7; the table names TRBD1, a call not compared with the DNA. TRBV7-5 is deemed a pseudogene. CDR3 length: 13 amino acids. CDR3 in amino acids: CVRSVGPKYEQYF. The CDR3 bases are TGTGTCAGAAGCGTTGGCCCGAAATACGAGCAGTACTTC.

The chain recombines TRBV15 with TRBJ2-1, with a weak D call TRBD1 (5 bases). Germline-derived CDR1 and CDR2 are LNHNV and YYDKDF (reference sequence). This CDR3 is built from 15 residues. V gave up 0 bases and J gave up 6 bases, with 12 bases separating them. The CDR3 DNA follows: TGTGCCACCAGCAGAGATTCAGGCAGGGCCAATGAGCAGTTCTTC. It translates to CATSRDSGRANEQFF.

In this sample, this clone turned up a few times. The J gene is TRBJ1-2, the V gene TRBV4-3; D is unresolved. With 0 bases removed from V and 4 bases from J, the gap between germline ends came to 3 bases. The CDR3 has 12 amino acids. Germline V lookup: CDR1 LGHNA, CDR2 YSLEER. The CDR3 here is CASSQDGYGYTF. The CDR3 DNA sequence: TGCGCCAGCAGCCAAGACGGCTATGGCTACACCTTC.

The chain couples TRBV19 to TRBJ2-1, with 10 positions matching TRBD2. The CDR3 spans 16 residues. The trim removed 3 bases at V and 2 bases at J, leaving 4 bases unmatched. In germline, CDR1 is LNHDA, CDR2 SQIVND (reference sequence). The CDR3 nucleotides read TGTGCCAGTAGTATTCGGAGCGGGGGGGCCTACAATGAGCAGTTCTTC. Residues: CASSIRSGGAYNEQFF.